The 26 T cell receptor beta chains below all came from one sample that was sequenced in a study of T cell responses to AZD1222 COVID-19 vaccine. The method was immunoSEQ multiplex PCR; TCRdb's version includes in-frame clones alone and lacks a portion of them. The sample has 150,000 to 200,000 clones; around 94% are singletons. The starting material was peripheral blood, obtained 28 days after the second AZD1222 dose. These receptors all stem from an adult who received the AZD1222 COVID-19 vaccine.

This chain joins TRBV7-9 and TRBJ1-1, with a tentative D call TRBD1 (5 bases). This CDR3 has 12 residues. V was clipped by 3 bases and J by 4 bases, with 6 bases between them. Germline values: CDR1 SEHNR, CDR2 FQNEAQ (reference sequence). CDR3 DNA sequence: TGTGCCAGCAGCTTGGGGGTCACTGAAGCTTTCTTT. As protein: CASSLGVTEAFF.

J is TRBJ2-7 and V is TRBV20-1; 9 bases agree with TRBD1. The CDR3 is made up of 14 amino acids. Germline CDR1 DFQATT, CDR2 SNEGSKA (reference sequence). The ends lost 3 bases at V and 1 base at J; junction bases unmatched: 4. The CDR3: CSASAGQGSYEQYF. CDR3 in DNA: TGCAGTGCTAGTGCGGGACAGGGATCCTACGAGCAGTACTTC.

J is TRBJ2-5 and V is TRBV7-9; 11 nucleotides match TRBD2. Germline lookup yields CDR1 SEHNR and CDR2 FQNEAQ (reference sequence). The CDR3 spans 15 residues. With V trimmed by 1 base and J by 8 bases, 6 bases remained unmatched. The CDR3 loop is CASSLGLAGYDTQYF. The DNA for the CDR3 is TGTGCCAGCAGCTTAGGACTAGCGGGATATGACACCCAGTACTTC.

This clone was recorded once. This chain connects TRBV27 to TRBJ1-1; a weak D match, TRBD1 (5 bases). The CDR3 has 15 amino acids. In germline, CDR1 is MNHEY, CDR2 SMNVEV (reference sequence). V was cut by 8 bases and J by 4 bases, with 20 bases left in between. This CDR3 reads CASGLFQGEGTEAFF. In nucleotides, the CDR3 is TGTGCCAGCGGCCTCTTTCAGGGTGAGGGCACTGAAGCTTTCTTT.

The gene calls are TRBV9 and TRBJ2-2; 11 bases agree with TRBD2. Trimming cost V 4 bases and J 7 bases; bases outside gene matches: 9. Per germline, CDR1 SGDLS and CDR2 YYNGEE. The CDR3 runs 16 residues. Here the CDR3 reads CASSPGTSGPGGELFF. The CDR3 nucleotides read TGTGCCAGCAGCCCCGGGACTAGCGGTCCGGGCGGGGAGCTGTTTTTT. Combining the CDR3 with reference TRBV9 and TRBJ2-2 gives the whole variable domain DSGVTQTPKHLITATGQRVTLRCSPRSGDLSVYWYQQSLDQGLQFLIQYYNGEERAKGNILERFSAQQFPDLHSELNLSSLELGDSALYFCASSPGTSGPGGELFFGEGSRLTVL.

This chain links TRBV23-1 with TRBJ2-7; D is uncertain. TRBV23-1 is flagged as an ORF with uncertain function. V lost 4 bases to trimming and J lost 1 base, with 11 bases between them. The CDR3 has 14 amino acids. CDR3 DNA: TGCGCCAGCAGTCTTACGAACGCTTCCTACGAGCAGTACTTC. Its translation is CASSLTNASYEQYF.

V gene TRBV28 combines with J gene TRBJ1-2; no definite D call. Germline assignment: CDR1 MDHEN and CDR2 SYDVKM. The CDR3 runs to 13 residues. With 5 bases removed from V and 3 bases from J, the gap between germline ends came to 10 bases. CDR3 amino acids: CASSQRPDYGYTF. The CDR3 DNA reads TGTGCCAGCAGTCAGAGACCTGACTATGGCTACACCTTC.

The V and J genes are TRBV12-3 or TRBV12-4 and TRBJ2-7; D call uncertain. The CDR3 has 12 amino acids. V lost 5 bases, J lost 1 base, and 6 bases lay in between. This chain's CDR3 is CASSVESYEQYF. The CDR3 DNA reads TGTGCCAGCAGTGTCGAATCCTACGAGCAGTACTTC.

This clone appeared once. V is TRBV2 and J is TRBJ1-5, with D possibly TRBD1 on 5 matching bases. Per the germline V gene, CDR1 is SNHLY and CDR2 is FYNNEI. The V gene lost 3 bases and the J gene lost 7 bases, with 7 bases spanning the gap. The CDR3 length is 12 residues. The CDR3 reads CASSEGLQPQHF. Here the CDR3 DNA reads TGTGCCAGCAGTGAGGGGCTCCAGCCCCAGCATTTT.

The chain carries TRBV4-3 and TRBJ2-2; 7 bases are a match to TRBD2. Losses at the gene ends were 0 bases for V and 3 bases for J; bases not matched to a gene: 7. The CDR3 has 17 amino acids. From germline, CDR1 is LGHNA and CDR2 YSLEER. CDR3 amino acids: CASSQDLWRGYTGELFF. DNA of the CDR3: TGCGCCAGCAGCCAAGATCTCTGGCGGGGGTACACCGGGGAGCTGTTTTTT.

The chain uses TRBV12-1 and TRBJ1-3. TRBV12-1 is reported as a pseudogene. There are 16 residues in the CDR3. CDR3 bases: TGTGCCAGCAGCTTTGCGCTTCTTTGGGCTGGAAACACCATATATTTT. Translation gives CASSFALLWAGNTIYF.

This chain connects TRBV27 to TRBJ2-1; no firm D call. Germline V gene lookup returns CDR1 MNHEY and CDR2 SMNVEV (reference sequence). This CDR3 contains 14 residues. The V and J ends lost 5 bases and 9 bases respectively, with 17 bases between them. The CDR3 here is CASSPLALSREQFF. In nucleotides, the CDR3 is TGTGCCAGCAGTCCCCTGGCGCTTAGCCGTGAGCAGTTCTTC.

CDR3 bases: TGCAGCGTTGAAGATCGTCACTCGCTCCACGAGCAGTACTTC. Protein product: CSVEDRHSLHEQYF. The V and J genes are TRBV29-1 and TRBJ2-7; no definite D call. V lost 0 bases and J lost 5, with 14 bases in between. Germline values: CDR1 SQVTM, CDR2 ANQGSEA. CDR3 length equals 14 residues.

This chain joins TRBV5-1 and TRBJ2-3; the D gene could be TRBD1 or TRBD2 (5 bases each). From germline, CDR1 is SGHRS and CDR2 YFSETQ. The V end was cut by 1 base, the J end by 0 bases, with 9 bases between. The CDR3 runs to 15 residues. CDR3 loop: CASSLFRDSTDTQYF. The CDR3, as DNA: TGCGCCAGCAGCTTGTTCAGGGACAGCACAGATACGCAGTATTTT. Looking up the rest from reference TRBV5-1 and TRBJ2-3 gives the full variable domain: KAGVTQTPRYLIKTRGQQVTLSCSPISGHRSVSWYQQTPGQGLQFLFEYFSETQRNKGNFPGRFSGRQFSNSRSEMNVSTLELGDSALYLCASSLFRDSTDTQYFGPGTRLTVL.

This rearrangement joins TRBV9 to TRBJ1-3; no clear D. The CDR3 extends over 14 amino acids. Between the trimmed V and J ends, which lost 0 bases and 4 bases, there was a span of 8 bases. Germline loops: CDR1 SGDLS, CDR2 YYNGEE. The CDR3 coding sequence is TGTGCCAGCAGCGTAGGGACCGTAGGAAACACCATATATTTT. Translated, it gives CASSVGTVGNTIYF.

This rearrangement joins TRBV5-1 to TRBJ2-7; a weak D match, TRBD2 (5 bases). Germline assignment: CDR1 SGHRS and CDR2 YFSETQ. V lost 0 bases to trimming and J lost 3 bases, with 7 bases between them. There are 13 residues in the CDR3. The CDR3 loop reads CASSLASGYEQYF. CDR3 DNA: TGCGCCAGCAGCTTGGCCAGCGGCTACGAGCAGTACTTC. The whole variable domain, remainder taken from reference TRBV5-1 and TRBJ2-7, is KAGVTQTPRYLIKTRGQQVTLSCSPISGHRSVSWYQQTPGQGLQFLFEYFSETQRNKGNFPGRFSGRQFSNSRSEMNVSTLELGDSALYLCASSLASGYEQYFGPGTRLTVT.

This rearrangement joins TRBV5-1 to TRBJ2-2; D call uncertain. The CDR3 length is 14 residues. Germline V gives CDR1 SGHRS, CDR2 YFSETQ. Trimming removed 0 bases at V and 1 base at J, with 4 bases between. The CDR3 loop is CASSLGRNTGELFF. CDR3 DNA sequence: TGCGCCAGCAGCTTGGGGAGGAACACCGGGGAGCTGTTTTTT.

The chain has TRBV12-5 and TRBJ1-1; TRBD1 aligns across 8 bases. This CDR3 region has 13 residues. Germline V gene lookup returns CDR1 LGHNT and CDR2 FRNRAP. V shed 5 bases and J 12 bases; nucleotides not matched to a gene: 11. The CDR3 is CASGPSDDRGTFF. CDR3 bases: TGTGCTAGTGGTCCATCCGACGACAGGGGAACTTTCTTT.

The rearrangement joins TRBV6-6 to TRBJ2-7; D gene ambiguous. V lost 5 bases and J lost 6, with 23 bases in between. This CDR3 region has 16 residues. Germline-derived CDR1 and CDR2 are MNHNY and SVGAGI (reference sequence). The CDR3 DNA reads as TGTGCCAGCAGTGCCCCCACGGGTCGCCCTCCGGCCGAGCAGTACTTC. The encoded protein is CASSAPTGRPPAEQYF.

The chain uses TRBV19 and TRBJ1-2; TRBD1 is a possible D gene (6 bases). Germline assignment: CDR1 LNHDA and CDR2 SQIVND (reference sequence). Trimming cost V 4 bases and J 6 bases, with 12 bases left between them. The CDR3 is made up of 13 amino acids. The CDR3 nucleotides are TGTGCCAGTAGTACCTCAGGGGCGAATGGCTACACCTTC. Its translation is CASSTSGANGYTF.

The table lists this clone with a few counts. The gene calls are TRBV5-6 and TRBJ1-1, with 8 positions matching TRBD1. The ends lost 1 base at V and 4 bases at J; junction bases unmatched: 15. The CDR3 contains 18 residues. Germline CDR1 reads SGHDT; CDR2 reads YYEEEE. CDR3 loop: CASSLNAYRGKWGTEAFF. The DNA of the CDR3 is TGTGCCAGCAGCTTGAATGCGTACAGGGGGAAATGGGGCACTGAAGCTTTCTTT.

The CDR3 is CASSYLRERGYSPLHF. The CDR3 region has the DNA TGTGCCAGCAGTTACCTCCGGGAGAGGGGATATTCACCCCTCCACTTT. The chain joins TRBV6-2 or TRBV6-3 to TRBJ1-6; tentative D call: TRBD1 (5 bases). The CDR3 consists of 16 residues. V dropped 2 bases and J dropped 8 bases, with 16 bases sitting between them. CDR1 and CDR2 (germline): MNHEY, SVGEGT.

The genes are TRBV15 and TRBJ2-6; TRBD2 might be the D (7 bases). V lost 5 bases, J lost 4 bases, and 15 bases lay in between. The germline V gene encodes CDR1 LNHNV and CDR2 YYDKDF (reference sequence). The CDR3 runs to 16 residues. The CDR3: CATSRGALRGANVLTF. The CDR3 nucleotides read TGTGCCACCAGCCGGGGGGCTTTGAGAGGGGCCAACGTCCTGACTTTC.

Only one count was recorded for this clone. The chain is built from TRBV9 and TRBJ1-1; D not certain. V lost 1 base and J 1 base, leaving 5 bases between the germline ends. CDR3 length equals 13 residues. Per germline, CDR1 SGDLS and CDR2 YYNGEE. The CDR3 DNA reads TGTGCCAGCAGCGTAAACTCGAACACTGAAGCTTTCTTT. Protein product: CASSVNSNTEAFF.

The genes are TRBV3-1 (or the pseudogene TRBV3-2) and TRBJ1-1; D remains unclear. CDR3 size: 13 residues. The V end was cut by 4 bases, the J end by 0 bases, with 6 bases between. The germline gives CDR1 LGHDT, CDR2 YNNKEL (reference sequence). The CDR3 sequence is CASSRTMNTEAFF. Here the CDR3 DNA reads TGTGCCAGCAGCCGAACCATGAACACTGAAGCTTTCTTT.

The chain uses TRBV28 and TRBJ2-7; D not resolved. Trimming took 3 bases from V and 3 from J, leaving 6 bases between them. From germline, CDR1 is MDHEN and CDR2 SYDVKM. This CDR3 has 12 residues. CDR3 loop: CASSLNFYEQYF. In nucleotides, the CDR3 is TGTGCCAGCAGTTTGAACTTCTACGAGCAGTACTTC.